A selection of T cell receptor beta chains follows, all from one sample in a study of human T cells and chemical hapten exposure. TCRdb processed the RACE reads anew with MiXCR; each CDR3 protein has one entry. The sample lists around 300,000 distinct CDR3 sequences, 4.5% to 5.5% seen once, with around 8.8% in the top ten. The sequencing used whole blood, collected in connection with sensitization to the hapten diphenylcyclopropenone (DPC). Receptors were obtained from a woman between 18 and 29 years old with alopecia areata. Some clones in this sample may be carry-over from other donors' samples. Each CDR3 is given with its conserved first and last residue. The order of the fields is clone size, D gene, J gene, V gene, CDR3 DNA, CDR3 protein. The D gene is left open where the match is weak. Clone size is shown for a subset of rows, as once, few, many or a class of expanded clone.

few TRBD2 TRBJ2-3 TRBV11-2 TGTGCCAGCAGCGTCAATAGCGGGGGCCTCACAGATACGCAGTATTTT CASSVNSGGLTDTQYF
many . TRBJ1-2 TRBV5-1 TGCGCCAGCAGCCCAGACAGTGTCAACTATGGCTACACCTTC CASSPDSVNYGYTF
many . TRBJ2-6 TRBV11-1 TGTGCCAGTTCGGACATCCGCTCTGGGGCCAACGTCCTGACTTTC CASSDIRSGANVLTF
many . TRBJ1-1 TRBV28 TGTGCCAGCAGACCAGGACAGATGAACACTGAAGCTTTCTTT CASRPGQMNTEAFF
few . TRBJ2-6 TRBV7-9 TGTGCCAGCAGCTCCCCCGACGAGCTCTCTGGGGCCAACGTCCTGACTTTC CASSSPDELSGANVLTF
. TRBD1 TRBJ1-2 TRBV24-1 TGTGCCACCAGTGGTCTGGACAGGGGCTATGGCTACACCTTC CATSGLDRGYGYTF
many TRBD1 TRBJ2-5 TRBV7-6 TGTGCCAGCAGCCGATTGGGACAGGGGGTAGGGGAGACCCAGTACTTC CASSRLGQGVGETQYF
many TRBD1 TRBJ2-7 TRBV4-3 TGCGCCAGCAGCCAAGGACAGGGTTTGAACGAGCAGTACTTC CASSQGQGLNEQYF
many TRBD1 TRBJ2-7 TRBV29-1 TGCAGCGTTGGAGGACAGGGGAGGTCCTACGAGCAGTACTTC CSVGGQGRSYEQYF
few TRBD1 TRBJ1-1 TRBV29-1 TGCAGCGTTTCTACAGGGGGCGGAACTGAAGCTTTCTTT CSVSTGGGTEAFF
few . TRBJ2-4 TRBV21-1 TGTGCCAGCAGTCCACCGGGACAGGGGTCCAAAAACATTCAGTACTTC CASSPPGQGSKNIQYF
many TRBD2 TRBJ2-3 TRBV20-1 TGCAGTGCCCACGGACTAGCGGGGGACACAGATACGCAGTATTTT CSAHGLAGDTDTQYF
few . TRBJ2-3 TRBV7-8 TGTGCCAGCAGCCGGAATACAGACCCCCTCGCAGATACGCAGTATTTT CASSRNTDPLADTQYF
. TRBD2 TRBJ2-7 TRBV7-2 TGTGCCAGCAGCTTGCGGAGCGGGGGGGCCATCTACGAGCAGTACTTC CASSLRSGGAIYEQYF
many TRBD1 TRBJ1-5 TRBV6-1 TGTGCCGGCACGGGACAGGGGGATCAGCCCCAGCATTTT CAGTGQGDQPQHF
. . TRBJ1-5 TRBV27 TGTGCCAGCAGTATGGAACCCCGGGGCAATCAGCCCCAGCATTTT CASSMEPRGNQPQHF
many TRBD1 TRBJ1-2 TRBV12-3/TRBV12-4 TGTGCCAGCAGTTTAGCGGGGCAGGGGGATGGCTACACCTTC CASSLAGQGDGYTF
. TRBD1 TRBJ1-5 TRBV7-9 TGTGCCAGCAGCTCTAGTACAGGGGGTCAGCCCCAGCATTTT CASSSSTGGQPQHF
few . TRBJ1-6 TRBV12-3/TRBV12-4 TGTGCCAGCAGTGCCGGTTATAGATCACCCCTCCACTTT CASSAGYRSPLHF
many . TRBJ2-7 TRBV2 TGTGCCAGCAGTTATCAGCACTACGAGCAGTACTTC CASSYQHYEQYF
few TRBD1 TRBJ2-7 TRBV12-3/TRBV12-4 TGTGCCAGCAGTTTCGTGACAGGGGGCGGGTACGAGCAGTACTTC CASSFVTGGGYEQYF
many TRBD1 TRBJ2-7 TRBV3-1 TGTGCCAGCAGCCCCTGGACAGGGTACGAGCAGTACTTC CASSPWTGYEQYF
many . TRBJ2-6 TRBV6-5 TGTGCCAGCAGTCCGCTAACCTCTGGGGCCAACGTCCTGACTTTC CASSPLTSGANVLTF
many . TRBJ2-5 TRBV7-8 TGTGCCAGCAGCTGGAGATTCCAAGAGACCCAGTACTTC CASSWRFQETQYF
. . TRBJ2-4 TRBV14 TGTGCCAGCAGCCAGCTGAGGGGGGCCATTCAGTACTTC CASSQLRGAIQYF
many . TRBJ1-2 TRBV27 TGTGCCAGCAGTTTATCGGGACGTGGGGGCCTTGGCTACACCTTC CASSLSGRGGLGYTF
. . TRBJ1-5 TRBV7-2 TGTGCCAGCACCCCGGTGTATGCTAGCAATCAGCCCCAGCATTTT CASTPVYASNQPQHF
many . TRBJ2-3 TRBV7-2 TGTGCCAGCAGCTTAAGTTCAGGGAGCACAGATACGCAGTATTTT CASSLSSGSTDTQYF
. . TRBJ2-7 TRBV6-2/TRBV6-3 TGTGCCAGCAGCTCCTCGACTACCTACGAGCAGTACTTC CASSSSTTYEQYF
few . TRBJ2-7 TRBV3-1 TGTGCCAGCAGCTCAAAGAGGGCAATCGCCTACGAGCAGTACTTC CASSSKRAIAYEQYF
few . TRBJ2-2 TRBV20-1 TGCAGTGCTAGAGATTCAAGTAGTCGGACCGGGGAGCTGTTTTTT CSARDSSSRTGELFF
many TRBD2 TRBJ2-2 TRBV5-1 TGCGCCAGCAGCCCGACACCGGGACTAGCGGGGACCGCGAACACCGGGGAGCTGTTTTTT CASSPTPGLAGTANTGELFF
many TRBD1 TRBJ2-6 TRBV29-1 TGCAGCGTTGAACGCAGGGGGATTTCTGGGGCCAACGTCCTGACTTTC CSVERRGISGANVLTF
many TRBD1 TRBJ1-6 TRBV27 TGTGCCAGCAGGAGGAGACAGGGGCTCCCTCTTTATAATTCACCCCTCCACTTT CASRRRQGLPLYNSPLHF
. TRBD1 TRBJ2-3 TRBV6-1 TGTGCCAGCAGAAATCCGGGACAGGGGCTAAATACGCAGTATTTT CASRNPGQGLNTQYF
many TRBD1 TRBJ2-3 TRBV9 TGTGCCAGCAGCCCCGGGACAGTTAGCACAGATACGCAGTATTTT CASSPGTVSTDTQYF
many . TRBJ2-7 TRBV7-6 TGTGCCAGCAGCTCTGACAGACCCTCCTACGAGCAGTACTTC CASSSDRPSYEQYF
. . TRBJ2-6 TRBV12-3/TRBV12-4 TGTGCCAGTCAGTCTGGGGCCAACGTCCTGACTTTC CASQSGANVLTF
many TRBD2 TRBJ2-3 TRBV3-1 TGTGCCAGCAGCCCCAGGACTAGCGGGGGCGATACGCAGTATTTT CASSPRTSGGDTQYF
. TRBD2 TRBJ2-3 TRBV12-3/TRBV12-4 TGTGCCAGCAGACTGAGCGGGGAGTTCACAGATACGCAGTATTTT CASRLSGEFTDTQYF
few . TRBJ2-2 TRBV24-1 TGTGCCACCAGTGATGGGGTCGTCGGGACCGGGGAGCTGTTTTTT CATSDGVVGTGELFF
many . TRBJ2-7 TRBV28 TGTGCCAGCACTAGGACCCGCAGCTCCTACGAGCAGTACTTC CASTRTRSSYEQYF
many . TRBJ2-3 TRBV4-1 TGCGCCAGCAGCCAAGAGTCCCTCCCTAGGAGGGGGGCCGGCACAGATACGCAGTATTTT CASSQESLPRRGAGTDTQYF
. TRBD1 TRBJ2-3 TRBV18 TGTGCCAGCTCACCGGGATTGACAGGGCCAAGCACAGATACGCAGTATTTT CASSPGLTGPSTDTQYF
many TRBD2 TRBJ2-2 TRBV3-1 TGTGCCAGCAGCCCCAATCTAGCGGGGGCTAACACCGGGGAGCTGTTTTTT CASSPNLAGANTGELFF
many . TRBJ1-1 TRBV5-6 TGTGCCAGCAGCTCAAATCAGGGGAACACTGAAGCTTTCTTT CASSSNQGNTEAFF
many . TRBJ1-1 TRBV5-1 TGCGCCAGCAGTATTGATGGGCGGAACACTGAAGCTTTCTTT CASSIDGRNTEAFF
many TRBD1 TRBJ1-4 TRBV20-1 TGCAGTGCTTCAAGCCAGGGGGGGAGTCTGAATGAAAAACTGTTTTTT CSASSQGGSLNEKLFF
once TRBD1 TRBJ1-1 TRBV5-1 TGCGCCAGCAGCTTGGGTCCTCACAGGGGCACTGAAGCTTTCTTT CASSLGPHRGTEAFF
. . TRBJ2-1 TRBV7-9 TGTGCCAGCAGCTTGAGCTGGGGGGAGGACAATGAGCAGTTCTTC CASSLSWGEDNEQFF
. TRBD2 TRBJ2-4 TRBV20-1 TGCAGTGCTCCAGATGATGGTAGCGGGAAAAACATTCAGTACTTC CSAPDDGSGKNIQYF
few TRBD1 TRBJ1-1 TRBV10-3 TGTGCCATCAGACATGACAGGGACACTGAAGCTTTCTTT CAIRHDRDTEAFF
few TRBD2 TRBJ2-2 TRBV28 TGTGCCAGCACCGGGAGCGGGGGGATGAACACCGGGGAGCTGTTTTTT CASTGSGGMNTGELFF
many . TRBJ2-3 TRBV2 TGTGCCAGCAGTGCCAACCGCGGGGTCACAGATACGCAGTATTTT CASSANRGVTDTQYF
many . TRBJ1-6 TRBV4-1 TGCGCCAGCAGCCCATCTCCGGATGGCGGCTCACCCCTCCACTTT CASSPSPDGGSPLHF